A single sample gave rise to the 32 T cell receptor beta chains below, sequenced in a study of a mutant IDH1 vaccine in newly diagnosed glioma. Their recognized antigens are unknown. Specified time point: week 35, safety follow-up. Alongside topical imiquimod, each dose of vaccine comprised 300 ug of mutant IDH1 20-mer peptide. Profiled with immunoSEQ multiplex PCR; TCRdb holds only in-frame clones, not every one. This sample has some 70,000 clones; roughly 84% occur once, and the top ten carry approximately 12%. Sequences were derived from PBMCs, sampled from a glioma patient whose treatment included an IDH1 peptide vaccine. Receptor source: a man between 18 and 35 years old with glioma.

The chain is built from TRBV7-8 and TRBJ2-1; 11 bases are shared with TRBD2. Germline V lookup: CDR1 SGHVS, CDR2 FQNEAQ. This CDR3 contains 15 residues. V shed 5 bases and J 7 bases; nucleotides not matched to a gene: 7. CDR3 coding DNA: TGTGCCAGCAGCCCCCATTCTAGCGGGAGGAATGAGCAGTTCTTC. This encodes CASSPHSSGRNEQFF.

This clone was detected once. V is TRBV28 and J is TRBJ2-1; D unresolved. The germline V and J ends were trimmed by 6 bases and 9 bases, with 12 bases remaining between them. CDR3 length: 12 residues. Germline V gene data show CDR1 as MDHEN and CDR2 as SYDVKM. CDR3 loop: CASSPLVSEQFF. As DNA, the CDR3 is TGTGCCAGCAGCCCTTTAGTTAGTGAGCAGTTCTTC.

The chain joins TRBV5-1 to TRBJ1-1; 10 nucleotides agree with TRBD1. Trimming cost V 1 base and J 6 bases; bases outside gene matches: 9. The germline V gene has CDR1 SGHRS and CDR2 YFSETQ. The CDR3 is made up of 16 amino acids. The CDR3 bases are TGCGCCAGCAGCTTGAATACCGGGACAGGGGTCGCTGAAGCTTTCTTT. As protein: CASSLNTGTGVAEAFF.

The rearrangement uses TRBV30 and TRBJ1-2; no firm D call. In germline, CDR1 is GTSNPN, CDR2 SVGIG (reference sequence). This CDR3 spans 11 amino acids. V shed 4 bases and J shed 8 bases, with 11 bases lying between them. This chain's CDR3 is CAWTEGRGYTF. The CDR3 DNA follows: TGTGCCTGGACCGAGGGAAGAGGCTACACCTTC.

V is TRBV27 and J is TRBJ2-1; 9 bases align to TRBD2. Germline lookup yields CDR1 MNHEY and CDR2 SMNVEV (reference sequence). The CDR3 sequence is 13 residues long. The junction had 8 bases not matched to a gene; V was cut back by 5 bases and J by 12 bases. In nucleotides, the CDR3 is TGTGCCAGCAGTACGCGGGAGGGCTATCTGCAGTTCTTC. This encodes CASSTREGYLQFF.

The chain recombines TRBV2 with TRBJ2-4, with TRBD2 as a possible D gene (6 bases). V was trimmed by 3 bases and J by 7 bases, leaving 13 bases between them. Germline values: CDR1 SNHLY, CDR2 FYNNEI. The CDR3 has 14 residues. CDR3 sequence: CASSEFTGVNIQYF. The CDR3 nucleotides read TGTGCCAGCAGTGAGTTCACGGGAGTGAACATTCAGTACTTC.

V is TRBV7-9 and J is TRBJ2-5; D call uncertain. Trimming left V 5 bases short and J 5 bases short, with 6 bases between. Germline V gene sequence: CDR1 SEHNR, CDR2 FQNEAQ (reference sequence). The CDR3 has 11 residues. As DNA, the CDR3 is TGTGCCAGCAGCGATTGGGAGACCCAGTACTTC. It is translated as CASSDWETQYF.

The rearrangement joins TRBV2 to TRBJ2-7; 9 bases line up with TRBD1. The CDR3 is made up of 15 amino acids. The germline V gene has CDR1 SNHLY and CDR2 FYNNEI. V was clipped by 4 bases and J by 5 bases; unmatched bases: 9. CDR3 in DNA: TGTGCCAGCAGTGTTCCGGGACAGGGTTTGCACGAGCAGTACTTC. Encoded protein: CASSVPGQGLHEQYF.

The genes are TRBV5-4 and TRBJ2-1; 8 nucleotides match TRBD2. This CDR3 region has 15 residues. Per the germline V gene, CDR1 is SGHNT and CDR2 is YYREEE (reference sequence). V was pared by 0 bases and J by 9 bases, with 8 bases of the junction left unmatched. Here the CDR3 DNA reads TGTGCCAGCAGCTTGGAGACTAGCGTCGTCGGTGAGCAGTTCTTC. Translation gives CASSLETSVVGEQFF. Filled out from reference TRBV5-4 and TRBJ2-1, the complete variable domain reads ETGVTQSPTHLIKTRGQQVTLRCSSQSGHNTVSWYQQALGQGPQFIFQYYREEENGRGNFPPRFSGLQFPNYSSELNVNALELDDSALYLCASSLETSVVGEQFFGPGTRLTVL.

This clone was counted a single time. The chain joins TRBV5-6 to TRBJ2-7; 10 bases agree with TRBD2. Germline CDR1 SGHDT, CDR2 YYEEEE. Germline trimming cut 4 bases from V and 2 bases from J; bases unmatched to any gene: 9. CDR3 size: 16 residues. In nucleotides, the CDR3 is TGTGCCAGCAGCGGACTAGCGGCACCCTCCGCCTACGAGCAGTACTTC. Its protein product is CASSGLAAPSAYEQYF.

V usage is TRBV7-9 and J usage is TRBJ1-1, with a weak D call TRBD1 (6 bases). CDR1 SEHNR and CDR2 FQNEAQ come from the germline V gene (reference sequence). V was clipped by 1 base and J by 2 bases, with 14 bases between them. The CDR3 runs 16 residues. In nucleotides, the CDR3 is TGTGCCAGCAGCTTAGGGCAGGGGTGGACTAACACTGAAGCTTTCTTT. Protein product: CASSLGQGWTNTEAFF. The full variable domain, its missing parts supplied by reference TRBV7-9 and TRBJ1-1, is DTGVSQNPRHKITKRGQNVTFRCDPISEHNRLYWYRQTLGQGPEFLTYFQNEAQLEKSRLLSDRFSAERPKGSFSTLEIQRTEQGDSAMYLCASSLGQGWTNTEAFFGQGTRLTVV.

The gene calls are TRBV19 and TRBJ2-1; 11 bases are a match to TRBD2. The length of the CDR3 is 14 residues. With 8 bases clipped from V and 6 bases from J, the junction kept 6 bases outside the gene matches. Germline V gives CDR1 LNHDA, CDR2 SQIVND (reference sequence). CDR3 DNA sequence: TGTGCCAGTTCCACTAGCGGGAGCCTCAATGAGCAGTTCTTC. This encodes CASSTSGSLNEQFF.

The rearrangement uses TRBV5-1 and TRBJ1-2; TRBD1 matches at 9 bases. From germline, CDR1 is SGHRS and CDR2 YFSETQ. V trimming: 2 bases; J trimming: 4 bases; junction bases outside the gene matches: 6. This CDR3 has 15 amino acids. CDR3 bases: TGCGCCAGCAGCTTACAGGGGGCGCCCGGCTATGGCTACACCTTC. Its translation is CASSLQGAPGYGYTF.

This sequence joins TRBV9 and TRBJ1-1; D uncertain. V was clipped by 0 bases and J by 0 bases, with 6 bases between them. CDR1 is SGDLS, CDR2 YYNGEE, per germline. The CDR3 is 14 amino acids. The CDR3: CASSVGWLNTEAFF. The CDR3 DNA sequence: TGTGCCAGCAGCGTAGGATGGTTGAACACTGAAGCTTTCTTT.

This chain connects TRBV5-6 to TRBJ2-2; D may be TRBD2 (5 bases). In germline, CDR1 is SGHDT, CDR2 YYEEEE. V was cut by 0 bases and J by 1 base, with 19 bases left in between. The CDR3 length is 19 residues. DNA of the CDR3: TGTGCCAGCAGCTTGGCCCCCCTTTGGGAGCTCAAGAACACCGGGGAGCTGTTTTTT. Its translation is CASSLAPLWELKNTGELFF. Full variable domain (rest looked up from reference TRBV5-6 and TRBJ2-2): DAGVTQSPTHLIKTRGQQVTLRCSPKSGHDTVSWYQQALGQGPQFIFQYYEEEERQRGNFPDRFSGHQFPNYSSELNVNALLLGDSALYLCASSLAPLWELKNTGELFFGEGSRLTVL.

The rearrangement uses TRBV6-4 and TRBJ1-6; no definite D call. The germline V and J ends were trimmed by 5 bases and 2 bases, with 10 bases remaining between them. Germline V gene lookup returns CDR1 MRHNA and CDR2 SNTAGT. CDR3 length: 15 residues. CDR3 coding DNA: TGTGCCAGCAGTAACGAGGACCCCTATAATTCACCCCTCCACTTT. This gives the protein CASSNEDPYNSPLHF.

The chain employs TRBV7-2 and TRBJ1-4, with TRBD1 matching over 7 bases. CDR3 size: 13 residues. Trimming took 5 bases from V and 5 from J; bases not matched to a gene: 2. Germline values: CDR1 SGHTA, CDR2 FQGNSA. CDR3 residues: CASSAGQNEKLFF. DNA of the CDR3: TGTGCCAGCAGCGCGGGACAGAATGAAAAACTGTTTTTT.

This chain connects TRBV19 to TRBJ1-1, with D unresolved. The CDR3 is 14 residues long. The germline CDR1 and CDR2 sequences are LNHDA and SQIVND (reference sequence). V was shortened by 5 bases and J by 2 bases, with 12 bases between the two germline ends. This chain's CDR3 is CASSLGSRNTEAFF. In nucleotides, the CDR3 is TGTGCCAGTAGTTTAGGATCCCGAAACACTGAAGCTTTCTTT.

Remarks on this clone: A read error may account for a junction end that differs from germline. The chain combines TRBV7-7 with TRBJ2-2; 8 nucleotides line up with TRBD1. There are 16 residues in the CDR3. Per the germline V gene, CDR1 is SSHAT and CDR2 is FNYEAQ (reference sequence). The chain's CDR3 is CASSPTGVNIPGELFF. As DNA, the CDR3 is TGTGCTAGCAGCCCGACAGGGGTTAACATCCCCGGGGAGCTGTTTTTT. Looking up the rest from reference TRBV7-7 and TRBJ2-2 gives the full variable domain: GAGVSQSPRYKVTKRGQDVTLRCDPISSHATLYWYQQALGQGPEFLTYFNYEAQPDKSGLPSDRFSAERPEGSISTLTIQRTEQRDSAMYRCASSPTGVNIPGELFFGEGSRLTVL.

Turning to this clone: This same CDR3 is encoded by further DNA sequences in the sample. V usage is TRBV4-3 and J usage is TRBJ2-7; 9 bases line up with TRBD1. CDR3 length equals 16 residues. Losses at the gene ends were 1 base for V and 1 base for J; bases not matched to a gene: 5. Germline V gene lookup returns CDR1 LGHNA and CDR2 YSLEER. CDR3: CASSQGAGTGSYEQYF. CDR3 coding DNA: TGCGCCAGCAGCCAAGGCGCCGGGACAGGGTCCTACGAGCAGTACTTC.

In its sample, this clone was seen once. V usage is TRBV6-1 and J usage is TRBJ2-1; D unresolved. Per germline, CDR1 MNHNS and CDR2 SASEGT. With 1 base removed from V and 8 bases from J, the gap between germline ends came to 3 bases. This CDR3 is built from 11 residues. The CDR3 DNA sequence: TGTGCCAGCAGTGAAGGATATGAGCAGTTCTTC. Translating gives CASSEGYEQFF.

The chain uses TRBV18 and TRBJ1-1; TRBD1 is a possible D gene (5 bases). Trimming removed 3 bases at V and 3 bases at J, with 11 bases between. CDR3 length equals 14 residues. The germline V gene encodes CDR1 KGHSH and CDR2 LQKENI. The CDR3 here is CASSPQGGDTEAFF. CDR3 nucleotide sequence: TGTGCCAGCTCACCCCAGGGCGGGGACACTGAAGCTTTCTTT.

This rearrangement joins TRBV5-6 to TRBJ2-1; no reliable D call. The germline V gene has CDR1 SGHDT and CDR2 YYEEEE. This CDR3 spans 11 amino acids. Between the trimmed V and J ends, which lost 4 bases and 7 bases, there was a span of 6 bases. The CDR3 DNA follows: TGTGCCAGCAGCCTCTCGAATGAGCAGTTCTTC. This sequence encodes CASSLSNEQFF.

This clone has just a few counts. The chain carries TRBV9 and TRBJ1-1; D is unresolved. Looked up from germline, CDR1 is SGDLS and CDR2 is YYNGEE. Between the trimmed V and J ends, which lost 0 bases and 1 base, there was a span of 4 bases. The CDR3 spans 13 residues. The CDR3 DNA reads TGTGCCAGCAGCGTAGCCGGGAACACTGAAGCTTTCTTT. It encodes CASSVAGNTEAFF.

This chain links TRBV7-2 with TRBJ1-6; weak D call: TRBD1 (5 bases). CDR1 is SGHTA and CDR2 is FQGNSA in the germline V gene. This CDR3 is built from 15 residues. V dropped 0 bases and J dropped 10 bases, with 13 bases sitting between them. The CDR3 sequence is CASSLAQGSTSPLHF. The CDR3, as DNA: TGTGCCAGCAGCTTAGCGCAGGGCTCGACCTCACCCCTCCACTTT.

V gene TRBV27 combines with J gene TRBJ1-5; possibly TRBD1 for D (6 bases). V was shortened by 8 bases and J by 2 bases, with 13 bases between the two germline ends. CDR3 length: 14 amino acids. CDR1 and CDR2 from the germline V gene are MNHEY and SMNVEV (reference sequence). The CDR3 DNA is TGTGCCAGCGGGATCGCAGGGGGCAATCAGCCCCAGCATTTT. Protein: CASGIAGGNQPQHF.

The chain carries TRBV19 and TRBJ2-7, with 7 bases fitting TRBD1. Germline loops: CDR1 LNHDA, CDR2 SQIVND (reference sequence). Trimming took 4 bases from V and 5 from J; bases not matched to a gene: 14. This CDR3 is built from 16 residues. CDR3 protein: CASSTRRQGRRDEQYF. As DNA, the CDR3 is TGTGCCAGTAGTACCCGAAGACAGGGCAGAAGGGACGAGCAGTACTTC.

The J gene is TRBJ2-1, the V gene TRBV5-1, with no clear D. The V and J ends lost 0 bases and 7 bases respectively, with 2 bases between them. In germline, CDR1 is SGHRS, CDR2 YFSETQ. The CDR3 spans 11 residues. The CDR3 protein is CASSLANEQFF. The CDR3 DNA reads as TGCGCCAGCAGCTTGGCGAATGAGCAGTTCTTC.

The chain is built from TRBV5-1 and TRBJ2-1; possibly TRBD1 or TRBD2 for D (6 bases each). The CDR3 has 14 residues. V shed 1 base and J shed 10 bases, with 15 bases lying between them. CDR1 and CDR2 from the germline V gene are SGHRS and YFSETQ. The CDR3 region is CASSLSPRGGEQFF. CDR3 in DNA: TGCGCCAGCAGCTTGTCACCCCGAGGGGGGGAGCAGTTCTTC.

The chain employs TRBV4-3 and TRBJ1-3; tentatively, D is TRBD1 (5 bases). Trimming took off 0 bases at V and 1 base at J, with 7 bases between the two ends. This CDR3 spans 15 amino acids. The germline CDR1 and CDR2 sequences are LGHNA and YSLEER. For the CDR3, the DNA is TGCGCCAGCAGCCAAGAACGGGGGTCTGGAAACACCATATATTTT. Translating gives CASSQERGSGNTIYF.

The V call is TRBV6-1, the J call TRBJ2-4; a weak D match, TRBD1 (5 bases). The ends were cut back, 4 bases at V and 1 base at J, with 20 bases in the middle. The CDR3 is 18 residues long. CDR1 is MNHNS, CDR2 SASEGT, per germline. The CDR3 DNA sequence: TGTGCCAGCAGTGGAACCCCAGGGCCCTTACGGGCCAAAAACATTCAGTACTTC. This sequence encodes CASSGTPGPLRAKNIQYF.

The chain couples TRBV30 to TRBJ1-5, with D perhaps matching TRBD1 (5 bases). The germline gives CDR1 GTSNPN, CDR2 SVGIG (reference sequence). This CDR3 is built from 14 residues. The V and J ends lost 0 bases and 3 bases respectively, with 9 bases between them. The CDR3 DNA reads TGTGCCTGGAGTGTGGGGCAGTACAATCAGCCCCAGCATTTT. Translating it yields CAWSVGQYNQPQHF.